The rows below give T cell receptor beta chains drawn from one sample of a study of blood T cell repertoires in COVID-19. Using immunoSEQ multiplex PCR, the repertoire was profiled, and TCRdb retains in-frame clones only, with some absent. Seen here are about 160,000 clones, approximately 80% observed once, and the top ten hold 8% to 9.5%. Sequenced input: peripheral blood. All receptors derive from a man between 60 and 75 years old with acute or convalescent COVID-19. Both conserved end residues are part of each CDR3. The D gene is left open where the match is weak. Size is omitted from some rows. Given values are once, few, many or a class for expanded clones.

>TRBV6-6|TRBD2|NA|TRBJ2-1
TGTGCCAGCAGTTTGACTAGCGGGGCCTACAATGAGCAGTTCTTC
CASSLTSGAYNEQFF
>TRBV24-1|NA|NA|TRBJ2-5
TGTGCCACCAGTGACCGTGACACTCACCAAGAGACCCAGTACTTC
CATSDRDTHQETQYF
>TRBV5-1|NA|NA|TRBJ1-5
TGCGCCAGCAGTCCCTTCGGGCCGGAGGAGCCCCAGCATTTT
CASSPFGPEEPQHF
>TRBV3-1/TRBV3-2|TRBD2|NA|TRBJ2-7
TGTGCCAGCAGCCAAGTGGCGGGGGTTGAGCAGTACTTC
CASSQVAGVEQYF
>TRBV3-1/TRBV3-2|NA|once|TRBJ2-1
TGTGCCAGCAGCCGGGAGAATGAGCAGTTCTTC
CASSRENEQFF
>TRBV11-2|NA|NA|TRBJ2-7
TGTGCCAGCAGCTTAGATGGGCGGGAAACCTACGAGCAGTACTTC
CASSLDGRETYEQYF
>TRBV5-1|NA|NA|TRBJ1-3
TGCGCCAGCAGCCCCTTGGACATCAGCTCTGGAAACACCATATATTTT
CASSPLDISSGNTIYF
>TRBV30|NA|once|TRBJ2-2
TGTGCCTGGAGTGTAACGGGGGCCGGGGAGCTGTTTTTT
CAWSVTGAGELFF
>TRBV5-1|TRBD1|NA|TRBJ2-3
TGCGCCAGCAGCACCGGGACAGGGAAGCGCGATACGCAGTATTTT
CASSTGTGKRDTQYF
>TRBV27|NA|NA|TRBJ1-3
TGTGCCAGCAGAAGTGCGGGGGCTTCTGGAAACACCATATATTTT
CASRSAGASGNTIYF
>TRBV9|TRBD2|NA|TRBJ2-1
TGTGCCAGCAGCGGAACCGGGACTAGCGGGGAATCCTACAATGAGCAGTTCTTC
CASSGTGTSGESYNEQFF
>TRBV4-1|TRBD1|NA|TRBJ2-5
TGCGCCAGCAGCCAAGGGCAGGGGGTAGGAGAGACCCAGTACTTC
CASSQGQGVGETQYF
>TRBV13|TRBD1|NA|TRBJ1-3
TGTGCCAGCAGCTTAGGACAGGGGGCTACGGTGGGAAACACCATATATTTT
CASSLGQGATVGNTIYF
>TRBV12-3/TRBV12-4|TRBD1|NA|TRBJ1-1
TGTGCCAGCAGTCTTGACAGGGTCGAAGCTTTCTTT
CASSLDRVEAFF
>TRBV5-1|NA|NA|TRBJ1-4
TGCGCCAGCAGCTTCACCGGTGGGGCAGGTTCAACTAATGAAAAACTGTTTTTT
CASSFTGGAGSTNEKLFF
>TRBV7-6|NA|NA|TRBJ1-1
TGTGCCAGCAGCTTAGGGAAACAGGGCACTGAAGCTTTCTTT
CASSLGKQGTEAFF
>TRBV4-2|NA|NA|TRBJ1-1
TGTGCCAGCAGCCGTATTCAGGGTGCTTACACTGAAGCTTTCTTT
CASSRIQGAYTEAFF
>TRBV6-2/TRBV6-3|NA|NA|TRBJ2-7
TGTGCCAGCAGTTACTCGATAGGCGCGGGTTCCTCCTACGAGCAGTACTTC
CASSYSIGAGSSYEQYF
>TRBV20-1|NA|NA|TRBJ2-7
TGCAGTGCCGGGGAATATCACGAGCAGTACTTC
CSAGEYHEQYF
>TRBV4-1|TRBD1|once|TRBJ2-5
TGCGCCAGCAGCCGATCGGGACAGGGGATAGCAGAGACCCAGTACTTC
CASSRSGQGIAETQYF
>TRBV2|TRBD1|NA|TRBJ2-5
TGTGCCAGCAGCCCAGACAGGGTAGAGACCCAGTACTTC
CASSPDRVETQYF
>TRBV21-1|NA|NA|TRBJ2-6
TGTGCCAGCAGCAAACGGGGGGGGACTCATACCTTCTCTGGGGCCAACGTCCTGACTTTC
CASSKRGGTHTFSGANVLTF
>TRBV30|NA|NA|TRBJ2-1
TGTGCCTGGGGCTTAGGGGGTAGGAATGAGCAGTTCTTC
CAWGLGGRNEQFF
>TRBV7-3|NA|NA|TRBJ1-5
TGTGCCAGCAGCTTAATTGGGCAGGACACTAGCAATCAGCCCCAGCATTTT
CASSLIGQDTSNQPQHF
>TRBV6-5|TRBD1|NA|TRBJ1-6
TGTGCCAGCAGTTACGACCGGGACAGTTATAATTCACCCCTCCACTTT
CASSYDRDSYNSPLHF
>TRBV24-1|NA|NA|TRBJ1-6
TGTGCCACCAGTGACAGGACTGACAATTCACCCCTCCACTTT
CATSDRTDNSPLHF
>TRBV7-2|TRBD2|NA|TRBJ2-1
TGTGCCAGCAGCTTAGGACTAGCGGGCTACAATGAGCAGTTCTTC
CASSLGLAGYNEQFF